Sequencing of this T cell receptor beta chain was carried out in a study of beta chain features in type 1 diabetes. This clone was observed a handful of times. Antigen unknown. CDR1 and CDR2 (germline): LNHDA, SQIVND (reference sequence). The CDR3 totals 13 residues. V lost 7 bases, J lost 2 bases, and 10 bases lay in between. Study conclusions and caveats: Comparison showed that naive, central memory and Treg TCRB repertoires appeared more similar among patients than among healthy donors. Sequencing of cDNA might inflate the share of cells that strongly express TCR. Among all four CD4+ subsets, Type 1 diabetes patients had TCRB CDR3s that were moderately but significantly shorter.

Expressed TCRB transcripts got sequenced, as all isolated RNA was reverse transcribed. Assay used: immunoSEQ multiplex PCR; TCRdb lists only in-frame clones, some missing. Here the sample spans 100,000 to 150,000 clones, approximately 10% being singletons. Sequences were obtained from central memory CD4+ T cells from blood. V is TRBV19 and J is TRBJ2-3; no clear D. This clonotype was obtained from a man aged 25-40 years with type 1 diabetes. The CDR3 DNA is TGTGCCAGTAAGGAGTTAAACACAGATACGCAGTATTTT. It translates to CASKELNTDTQYF. Using reference TRBV19 and TRBJ2-3 for the parts outside the CDR3, the full variable domain is DGGITQSPKYLFRKEGQNVTLSCEQNLNHDAMYWYRQDPGQGLRLIYYSQIVNDFQKGDIAEGYSVSREKKESFPLTVTSAQKNPTAFYLCASKELNTDTQYFGPGTRLTVL.